This T cell receptor (beta chain) originates from a study of T cells in Graves' hyperthyroidism and ophthalmopathy. Germline trimming cut 6 bases from V and 3 bases from J; bases unmatched to any gene: 8. The germline V gene has CDR1 SNHLY and CDR2 FYNNEI. The length of the CDR3 is 14 residues. Absent ophthalmopathy progression within 18 months defined stable Graves' hyperthyroidism. This clonotype was seen ten or more times. It was RNA transcripts that yielded the amplified TCR beta CDR3 regions. First-round RT-PCR targeting the TCR CDR3 was performed with the HTBI primer set. TCRdb re-analysed the multiplex PCR reads in MiXCR, keeping a single row per CDR3 protein. The repertoire holds approximately 480,000 distinct CDR3 sequences, around 20% seen once, with 26% in the top ten.

The receptor's source is a man younger than 35 with Graves' hyperthyroidism. The specimen was blood. The chain couples TRBV2 to TRBJ2-7; 7 nucleotides agree with TRBD2. In DNA, the CDR3 is TGTGCCAGCAGGCAAGGGTGGGAGGGCTACGAGCAGTACTTC. It translates to CASRQGWEGYEQYF.